This entry concerns a single T cell receptor (beta chain). Its antigen is as yet unknown. The V gene's germline CDR1 is MNHEY and CDR2 SVGEGT. The J segment lost 0 bases and the V segment lost 2 bases, leaving 6 bases of the junction unmatched. The CDR3 totals 16 residues. The sample is drawn from a study of response to subunit inactivated influenza vaccine. Study outcomes and limitations: Each seasonal flu vaccination may recruit only limited new T cells, authors suggested.

TCRdb processed the RT-PCR reads anew with MiXCR; each CDR3 protein has one entry. The sample holds approximately 680,000 distinct CDR3 sequences, around a sixth seen once. V usage is TRBV6-2 or TRBV6-3 and J usage is TRBJ2-7, with TRBD1 matching over 8 bases. The clonotype was recovered from a man aged 50 or older who received an inactivated influenza vaccine. The sample here was PBMCs from blood, taken about 12 days after vaccination. The DNA for the CDR3 is TGTGCCAGCAGTTACGTTGGGACAGGCCTCTCCTACGAGCAGTACTTC. Protein product: CASSYVGTGLSYEQYF.